This TCR beta chain is drawn from a study of blood T cell repertoires in COVID-19. Study background: COVID-19 samples from acute and convalescent phases originated in the United States, Italy and Spain. The cDNA or gDNA used as material had been derived from T cells, B-cell-depleted T cells, or PBMCs.

Per the original methods: By means of reference gene primer amplification, nucleated cell counts were estimated. Data came from immunoSEQ multiplex PCR; TCRdb stores just in-frame clones and leaves some out. V, J and clone size reflect that table, while D and trimming were determined from the DNA. The repertoire includes around 99,000 clones, 79% of them detected once, and about a sixth sits in the top ten. The V segment lost 4 bases and the J segment 2 bases; nucleotides outside the gene matches: 7. This CDR3 spans 17 amino acids. From germline, CDR1 is LGHNA and CDR2 YNFKEQ. Sequencing was performed on peripheral blood. The receptor was isolated from a woman aged 80 or over with active or convalescent COVID-19. This chain links TRBV4-2 with TRBJ2-3; the match to TRBD2 covers 12 bases. The CDR3 DNA reads TGTGCCAGCAGCCCGACTAGCGGGAGATTGCCCACAGATACGCAGTATTTT. This gives the protein CASSPTSGRLPTDTQYF.